The rows below give T cell receptor beta chains drawn from one sample of a study of CD8+ T cells in alopecia areata. Generated by immunoSEQ multiplex PCR, the TCRdb table keeps only in-frame clones and is missing some. The sample includes more than 150,000 clones, roughly 46% of them seen just once. The starting material was CD8+ T cells sorted from blood, obtained at roughly week 53, from a patient treated with tofacitinib. These receptors were obtained from a human donor with alopecia areata. CDR3s include the opening cysteine and the closing phenylalanine or tryptophan. The order of the fields is J gene, D gene, V gene, clone size, CDR3 protein, CDR3 DNA. A D gene is named only where the DNA matches it firmly. Size is omitted from some rows. Given values are once, few, many or a class for expanded clones.

j_call: TRBJ2-1; d_call: NA; v_call: TRBV29-1; clone_size: NA; cdr3_aa: CSAVYNEQFF; cdr3_nt: TGCAGCGCCGTCTACAATGAGCAGTTCTTC
j_call: TRBJ2-2; d_call: NA; v_call: TRBV4-1; clone_size: few; cdr3_aa: CASSPLTGYANTGELFF; cdr3_nt: TGCGCCAGCAGCCCACTAACGGGATACGCGAACACCGGGGAGCTGTTTTTT
j_call: TRBJ2-3; d_call: NA; v_call: TRBV19; clone_size: few; cdr3_aa: CASSIDNLPSYTQYF; cdr3_nt: TGTGCCAGTAGTATAGACAACCTACCCTCCTATACGCAGTATTTT
j_call: TRBJ1-5; d_call: NA; v_call: TRBV5-5; clone_size: NA; cdr3_aa: CASSLVVDQPQHF; cdr3_nt: TGTGCCAGCAGCTTGGTGGTTGATCAGCCCCAGCATTTT
j_call: TRBJ2-2; d_call: NA; v_call: TRBV19; clone_size: few; cdr3_aa: CASTPRTENTGELFF; cdr3_nt: TGTGCCAGTACACCCCGGACCGAGAACACCGGGGAGCTGTTTTTT
j_call: TRBJ1-2; d_call: TRBD1; v_call: TRBV27; clone_size: NA; cdr3_aa: CASSLEGQLNYGYTF; cdr3_nt: TGTGCCAGCAGTCTTGAGGGACAGTTGAACTATGGCTACACCTTC
j_call: TRBJ1-1; d_call: TRBD1; v_call: TRBV4-1; clone_size: NA; cdr3_aa: CASSRGQGNTEAFF; cdr3_nt: TGCGCCAGCAGCCGCGGACAGGGGAACACTGAAGCTTTCTTT
j_call: TRBJ2-7; d_call: NA; v_call: TRBV7-9; clone_size: NA; cdr3_aa: CASSETGSDPYEQYF; cdr3_nt: TGTGCCAGCAGCGAAACAGGTTCCGACCCCTACGAGCAGTACTTC
j_call: TRBJ1-2; d_call: NA; v_call: TRBV4-1; clone_size: NA; cdr3_aa: CASSQGHNYGYTF; cdr3_nt: TGCGCCAGCAGCCAAGGACACAACTATGGCTACACCTTC
j_call: TRBJ1-5; d_call: NA; v_call: TRBV2; clone_size: NA; cdr3_aa: CASSVGDPNQPQHF; cdr3_nt: TGTGCCAGCAGTGTAGGGGACCCCAATCAGCCCCAGCATTTT
j_call: TRBJ2-5; d_call: NA; v_call: TRBV7-9; clone_size: NA; cdr3_aa: CASSLTGGDQETQYF; cdr3_nt: TGTGCCAGCAGCCTCACCGGGGGCGATCAAGAGACCCAGTACTTC
j_call: TRBJ2-5; d_call: NA; v_call: TRBV7-3; clone_size: few; cdr3_aa: CASSLPRQETQYF; cdr3_nt: TGTGCCAGCAGCTTACCGCGACAAGAGACCCAGTACTTC
j_call: TRBJ2-7; d_call: NA; v_call: TRBV18; clone_size: NA; cdr3_aa: CASSEGYSYEQYF; cdr3_nt: TGTGCCAGCTCCGAGGGCTATTCCTACGAGCAGTACTTC
j_call: TRBJ2-3; d_call: NA; v_call: TRBV4-1; clone_size: NA; cdr3_aa: CASGTVWDFTDTQYF; cdr3_nt: TGCGCCAGCGGCACCGTGTGGGATTTCACAGATACGCAGTATTTT
j_call: TRBJ2-2; d_call: NA; v_call: TRBV18; clone_size: few; cdr3_aa: CASSPWIRETGELFF; cdr3_nt: TGTGCCAGCTCACCATGGATCAGGGAGACCGGGGAGCTGTTTTTT
j_call: TRBJ1-5; d_call: NA; v_call: TRBV6-1; clone_size: NA; cdr3_aa: CASSDLGAGGNQPQHF; cdr3_nt: TGTGCCAGCAGTGATCTGGGGGCCGGCGGCAATCAGCCCCAGCATTTT
j_call: TRBJ2-1; d_call: NA; v_call: TRBV5-1; clone_size: few; cdr3_aa: CASASEAYNEQFF; cdr3_nt: TGCGCCAGCGCTAGTGAGGCCTACAATGAGCAGTTCTTC
j_call: TRBJ2-5; d_call: NA; v_call: TRBV9; clone_size: NA; cdr3_aa: CASSSLGRETQYF; cdr3_nt: TGTGCCAGCAGCTCCTTAGGGCGAGAGACCCAGTACTTC
j_call: TRBJ2-5; d_call: NA; v_call: TRBV29-1; clone_size: few; cdr3_aa: CSVDVFMETQYF; cdr3_nt: TGCAGCGTTGATGTATTTATGGAGACCCAGTACTTC
j_call: TRBJ1-1; d_call: TRBD1; v_call: TRBV19; clone_size: NA; cdr3_aa: CASSDRQGLNTEAFF; cdr3_nt: TGTGCCAGTAGTGACCGACAGGGGTTGAACACTGAAGCTTTCTTT
j_call: TRBJ2-2; d_call: TRBD2; v_call: TRBV5-1; clone_size: NA; cdr3_aa: CASSLSPGGSGELFF; cdr3_nt: TGCGCCAGCAGCTTGTCCCCGGGAGGGTCCGGGGAGCTGTTTTTT
j_call: TRBJ2-3; d_call: NA; v_call: TRBV7-9; clone_size: few; cdr3_aa: CASRIGGSTDTQYF; cdr3_nt: TGTGCCAGCAGGATTGGGGGCTCCACAGATACGCAGTATTTT
j_call: TRBJ1-2; d_call: NA; v_call: TRBV10-3; clone_size: NA; cdr3_aa: CAIKGTAMGYGYTF; cdr3_nt: TGTGCCATCAAAGGGACTGCCATGGGGTATGGCTACACCTTC
j_call: TRBJ2-7; d_call: NA; v_call: TRBV5-1; clone_size: once; cdr3_aa: CASKGRYEQYF; cdr3_nt: TGCGCCAGCAAGGGGAGGTACGAGCAGTACTTC
j_call: TRBJ2-1; d_call: TRBD1; v_call: TRBV9; clone_size: NA; cdr3_aa: CASSGQGTEQFF; cdr3_nt: TGTGCCAGCAGCGGACAGGGTACTGAGCAGTTCTTC
j_call: TRBJ1-5; d_call: TRBD1; v_call: TRBV5-6; clone_size: few; cdr3_aa: CASSLGQGRTGNQPQHF; cdr3_nt: TGTGCCAGCAGCTTGGGACAGGGGCGAACTGGCAATCAGCCCCAGCATTTT
j_call: TRBJ2-2; d_call: NA; v_call: TRBV13; clone_size: NA; cdr3_aa: CASRHPAGELFF; cdr3_nt: TGTGCCAGCAGACATCCCGCCGGGGAGCTGTTTTTT
j_call: TRBJ2-3; d_call: TRBD2; v_call: TRBV13; clone_size: NA; cdr3_aa: CASSLRSGGGRSTQYF; cdr3_nt: TGTGCCAGCAGCTTAAGGAGCGGGGGGGGACGGAGTACGCAGTATTTT
j_call: TRBJ2-7; d_call: NA; v_call: TRBV30; clone_size: NA; cdr3_aa: CAWSGEYEQYF; cdr3_nt: TGTGCCTGGTCAGGAGAGTACGAGCAGTACTTC
j_call: TRBJ2-4; d_call: NA; v_call: TRBV4-3; clone_size: once; cdr3_aa: CASSQDLPANIQYF; cdr3_nt: TGCGCCAGCAGCCAAGATCTCCCGGCCAACATTCAGTACTTC
j_call: TRBJ1-5; d_call: NA; v_call: TRBV6-5; clone_size: NA; cdr3_aa: CASSHSPLLAQHF; cdr3_nt: TGTGCCAGCAGTCACTCACCCTTATTGGCCCAGCATTTT
j_call: TRBJ1-5; d_call: TRBD1; v_call: TRBV7-9; clone_size: few; cdr3_aa: CASSQTGSSNQPQHF; cdr3_nt: TGTGCCAGCAGCCAGACAGGGTCTAGCAATCAGCCCCAGCATTTT
j_call: TRBJ2-1; d_call: TRBD2; v_call: TRBV5-4; clone_size: NA; cdr3_aa: CASIERGTNNEQFF; cdr3_nt: TGTGCCAGCATTGAGCGGGGGACTAACAATGAGCAGTTCTTC
j_call: TRBJ2-2; d_call: NA; v_call: TRBV27; clone_size: few; cdr3_aa: CASSLHTGELFF; cdr3_nt: TGTGCCAGCAGTTTACACACCGGGGAGCTGTTTTTT
j_call: TRBJ2-5; d_call: NA; v_call: TRBV20-1; clone_size: NA; cdr3_aa: CSARGVETQYF; cdr3_nt: TGCAGTGCTAGAGGGGTCGAGACCCAGTACTTC
j_call: TRBJ1-2; d_call: NA; v_call: TRBV13; clone_size: NA; cdr3_aa: CASSSLGARSHGYTF; cdr3_nt: TGTGCCAGCAGCTCGTTAGGGGCCCGCTCTCATGGCTACACCTTC
j_call: TRBJ2-3; d_call: NA; v_call: TRBV5-6; clone_size: NA; cdr3_aa: CASSLEDSYTQYF; cdr3_nt: TGTGCCAGCAGCTTGGAGGACTCCTATACGCAGTATTTT
j_call: TRBJ1-2; d_call: NA; v_call: TRBV5-4; clone_size: NA; cdr3_aa: CASSFQERNYGYTF; cdr3_nt: TGTGCCAGCAGCTTCCAGGAGAGAAACTATGGCTACACCTTC
j_call: TRBJ1-2; d_call: NA; v_call: TRBV4-2; clone_size: NA; cdr3_aa: CASSQDWGEGLANYGYTF; cdr3_nt: TGTGCCAGCAGCCAAGATTGGGGGGAAGGGCTAGCTAACTATGGCTACACCTTC
j_call: TRBJ2-7; d_call: NA; v_call: TRBV4-1; clone_size: NA; cdr3_aa: CASSQDGIHEQYF; cdr3_nt: TGCGCCAGCAGCCAAGATGGCATCCACGAGCAGTACTTC
j_call: TRBJ2-7; d_call: NA; v_call: TRBV7-9; clone_size: few; cdr3_aa: CASSLRESYEQYF; cdr3_nt: TGTGCCAGCAGCTTAAGGGAGTCGTACGAGCAGTACTTC
j_call: TRBJ2-1; d_call: NA; v_call: TRBV6-1; clone_size: NA; cdr3_aa: CASSPRNNEQFF; cdr3_nt: TGTGCCAGCAGCCCGAGGAACAATGAGCAGTTCTTC
j_call: TRBJ1-1; d_call: NA; v_call: TRBV19; clone_size: few; cdr3_aa: CASSIQTVAVTEAFF; cdr3_nt: TGTGCCAGTAGTATTCAGACCGTTGCAGTCACTGAAGCTTTCTTT
j_call: TRBJ2-1; d_call: NA; v_call: TRBV27; clone_size: NA; cdr3_aa: CASSLGGSSYNEQFF; cdr3_nt: TGTGCCAGCTCCCTCGGGGGAAGCTCCTACAATGAGCAGTTCTTC
j_call: TRBJ2-3; d_call: NA; v_call: TRBV4-2; clone_size: few; cdr3_aa: CASSQPRRTDTQYF; cdr3_nt: TGTGCCAGCAGCCAACCCCGACGGACCGATACGCAGTATTTT
j_call: TRBJ2-6; d_call: NA; v_call: TRBV9; clone_size: NA; cdr3_aa: CASSVEDSVSGANVLTF; cdr3_nt: TGTGCCAGCAGCGTAGAGGACAGCGTCTCTGGGGCCAACGTCCTGACTTTC
j_call: TRBJ1-5; d_call: NA; v_call: TRBV7-8; clone_size: NA; cdr3_aa: CASRPGLFSNQPQHF; cdr3_nt: TGTGCCAGCAGACCAGGACTTTTCAGCAATCAGCCCCAGCATTTT
j_call: TRBJ2-7; d_call: NA; v_call: TRBV19; clone_size: NA; cdr3_aa: CASSVGGDYEQYF; cdr3_nt: TGTGCCAGTAGTGTCGGGGGTGACTACGAGCAGTACTTC
j_call: TRBJ1-2; d_call: NA; v_call: TRBV29-1; clone_size: NA; cdr3_aa: CSVHPDIDGYTF; cdr3_nt: TGCAGCGTTCATCCTGACATTGATGGCTACACCTTC
j_call: TRBJ1-6; d_call: NA; v_call: TRBV4-2; clone_size: NA; cdr3_aa: CASSQEGGSSYNSPLHF; cdr3_nt: TGTGCCAGCAGCCAAGAGGGGGGAAGCTCCTATAATTCACCCCTCCACTTT
j_call: TRBJ1-2; d_call: NA; v_call: TRBV6-6; clone_size: NA; cdr3_aa: CASQTSYGYTF; cdr3_nt: TGTGCCAGTCAGACCTCCTATGGCTACACCTTC
j_call: TRBJ1-2; d_call: NA; v_call: TRBV19; clone_size: NA; cdr3_aa: CASSTSWYGYTF; cdr3_nt: TGTGCCAGTAGTACCTCCTGGTATGGCTACACCTTC
j_call: TRBJ2-1; d_call: TRBD2; v_call: TRBV29-1; clone_size: few; cdr3_aa: CSVEEGGAGNEQFF; cdr3_nt: TGCAGCGTTGAAGAGGGAGGGGCTGGAAATGAGCAGTTCTTC
j_call: TRBJ1-5; d_call: NA; v_call: TRBV27; clone_size: NA; cdr3_aa: CASSPDAGNQPQHF; cdr3_nt: TGTGCCAGCAGCCCTGACGCGGGAAATCAGCCCCAGCATTTT
j_call: TRBJ2-7; d_call: NA; v_call: TRBV11-1; clone_size: NA; cdr3_aa: CASSIQGRSYEQYF; cdr3_nt: TGTGCCAGCAGCATACAGGGGAGGTCCTACGAGCAGTACTTC
j_call: TRBJ2-7; d_call: TRBD1; v_call: TRBV11-1; clone_size: once; cdr3_aa: CASSLGGQVNEQYF; cdr3_nt: TGTGCCAGCAGCTTAGGGGGACAGGTTAACGAGCAGTACTTC
j_call: TRBJ2-2; d_call: NA; v_call: TRBV19; clone_size: NA; cdr3_aa: CASRKPGPGELFF; cdr3_nt: TGTGCCAGTAGGAAACCGGGACCCGGGGAGCTGTTTTTT
j_call: TRBJ2-3; d_call: NA; v_call: TRBV10-3; clone_size: NA; cdr3_aa: CASSLVGAADTQYF; cdr3_nt: TGTGCCAGCAGTCTGGTTGGGGCCGCAGATACGCAGTATTTT
j_call: TRBJ2-1; d_call: NA; v_call: TRBV19; clone_size: few; cdr3_aa: CASSMNQYWTDSYNEQFF; cdr3_nt: TGTGCCAGTAGTATGAATCAGTACTGGACGGATTCCTACAATGAGCAGTTCTTC
j_call: TRBJ1-1; d_call: TRBD1; v_call: TRBV7-2; clone_size: NA; cdr3_aa: CASSGQGSTEAFF; cdr3_nt: TGTGCCAGCAGTGGACAGGGATCCACTGAAGCTTTCTTT